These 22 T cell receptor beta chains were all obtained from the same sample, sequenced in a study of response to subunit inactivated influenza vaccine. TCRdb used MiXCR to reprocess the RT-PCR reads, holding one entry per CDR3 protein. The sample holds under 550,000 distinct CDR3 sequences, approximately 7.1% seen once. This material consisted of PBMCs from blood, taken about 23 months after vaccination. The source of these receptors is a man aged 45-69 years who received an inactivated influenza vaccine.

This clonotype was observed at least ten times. CDR3 bases: TGCAGCGTTGTCGTTACCGGGGAGCTGTTTTTT. Translated, it gives CSVVVTGELFF. The chain carries TRBV29-1 and TRBJ2-2; D remains unclear. Trimming pared 4 bases from V and 5 bases from J, leaving 5 bases between. CDR3 length equals 11 residues. CDR1 is SQVTM, CDR2 ANQGSEA, per germline.

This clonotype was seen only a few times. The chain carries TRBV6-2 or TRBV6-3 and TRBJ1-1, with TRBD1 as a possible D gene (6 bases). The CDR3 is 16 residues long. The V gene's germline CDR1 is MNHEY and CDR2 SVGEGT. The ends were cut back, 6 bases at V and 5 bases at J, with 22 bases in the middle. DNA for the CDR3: TGTGCCAGCAGGACAGGAGGATCAGGGCAAGGGACTGAAGCTTTCTTT. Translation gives CASRTGGSGQGTEAFF.

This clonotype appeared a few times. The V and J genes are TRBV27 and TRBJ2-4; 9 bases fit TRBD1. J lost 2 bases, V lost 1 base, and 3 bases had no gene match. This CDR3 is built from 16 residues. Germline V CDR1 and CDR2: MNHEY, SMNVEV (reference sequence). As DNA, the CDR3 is TGTGCCAGCAGTTTATTCGGACAGGGGTCCAAAAACATTCAGTACTTC. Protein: CASSLFGQGSKNIQYF.

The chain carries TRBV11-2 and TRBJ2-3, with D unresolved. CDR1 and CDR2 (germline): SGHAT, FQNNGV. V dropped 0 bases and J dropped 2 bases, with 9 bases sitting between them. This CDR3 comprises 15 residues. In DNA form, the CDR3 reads TGTGCCAGCAGCTTAGATGTCTGGAACACAGATACGCAGTATTTT. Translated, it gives CASSLDVWNTDTQYF.

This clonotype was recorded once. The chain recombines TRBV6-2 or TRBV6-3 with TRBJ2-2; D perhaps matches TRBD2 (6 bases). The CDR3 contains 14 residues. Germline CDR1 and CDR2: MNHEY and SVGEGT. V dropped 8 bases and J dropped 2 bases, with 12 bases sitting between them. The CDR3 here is CASRGAGNTGELFF. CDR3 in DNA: TGTGCCAGCCGGGGAGCGGGTAACACCGGGGAGCTGTTTTTT.

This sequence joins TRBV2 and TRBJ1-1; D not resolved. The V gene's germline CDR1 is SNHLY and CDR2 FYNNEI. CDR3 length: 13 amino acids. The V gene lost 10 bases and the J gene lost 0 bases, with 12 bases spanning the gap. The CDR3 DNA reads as TGTGCCACCAAACTTACGGTGAACACTGAAGCTTTCTTT. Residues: CATKLTVNTEAFF.

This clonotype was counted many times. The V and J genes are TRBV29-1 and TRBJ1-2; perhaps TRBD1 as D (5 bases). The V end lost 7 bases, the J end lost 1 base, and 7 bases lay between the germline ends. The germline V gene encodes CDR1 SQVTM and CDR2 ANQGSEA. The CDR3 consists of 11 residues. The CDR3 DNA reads TGCAGCGCCGACAGTAACTATGGCTACACCTTC. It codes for CSADSNYGYTF.

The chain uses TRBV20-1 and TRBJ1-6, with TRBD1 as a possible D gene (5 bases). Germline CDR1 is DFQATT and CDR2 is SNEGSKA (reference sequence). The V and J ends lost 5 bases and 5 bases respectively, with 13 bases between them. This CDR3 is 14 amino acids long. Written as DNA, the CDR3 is TGCAGTGCTGACCGGGACGGCCATAATTCACCCCTCCACTTT. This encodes CSADRDGHNSPLHF.

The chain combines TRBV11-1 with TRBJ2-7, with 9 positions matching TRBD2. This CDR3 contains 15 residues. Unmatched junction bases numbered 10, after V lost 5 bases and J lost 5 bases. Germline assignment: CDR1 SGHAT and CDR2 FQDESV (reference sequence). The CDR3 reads CASSQPWEREDEQYF. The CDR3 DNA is TGTGCCAGCAGCCAACCCTGGGAGCGGGAGGACGAGCAGTACTTC.

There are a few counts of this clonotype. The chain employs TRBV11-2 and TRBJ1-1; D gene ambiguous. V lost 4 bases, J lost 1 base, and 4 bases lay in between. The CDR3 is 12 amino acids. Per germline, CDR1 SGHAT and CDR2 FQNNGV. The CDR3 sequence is CASSSSNTEAFF. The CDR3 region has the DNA TGTGCCAGCAGCTCTTCGAACACTGAAGCTTTCTTT.

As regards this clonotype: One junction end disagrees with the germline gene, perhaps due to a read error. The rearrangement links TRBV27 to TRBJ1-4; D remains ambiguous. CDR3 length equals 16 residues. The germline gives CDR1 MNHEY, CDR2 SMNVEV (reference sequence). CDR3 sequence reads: CASSLYPTATNKKLFF. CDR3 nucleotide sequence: TGTGCCAGCAGTTTATATCCCACCGCAACTAATAAAAAACTGTTTTTT. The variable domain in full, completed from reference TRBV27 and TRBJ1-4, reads EAQVTQNPRYLITVTGKKLTVTCSQNMNHEYMSWYRQDPGLGLRQIYYSMNVEVTDKGDVPEGYKVSRKEKRNFPLILESPSPNQTSLYFCASSLYPTATNKKLFFGSGTQLSVL.

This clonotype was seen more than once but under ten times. The CDR3 spells CASSLRAGPDQPQHF. The CDR3 region has the DNA TGTGCCAGCAGTTTGAGGGCAGGGCCGGATCAGCCCCAGCATTTT. V usage is TRBV12-3 or TRBV12-4 and J usage is TRBJ1-5; perhaps TRBD1 as D (5 bases). This CDR3 is built from 15 residues. Trimming pared 3 bases from V and 5 bases from J, leaving 14 bases between.

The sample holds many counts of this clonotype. The chain's CDR3 is CSARRTSGISSYNEQFF. CDR3 bases: TGCAGTGCTAGGCGCACTAGCGGGATCAGCTCCTACAATGAGCAGTTCTTC. The J gene is TRBJ2-1, the V gene TRBV20-1, with 10 bases that match TRBD2. CDR3 length equals 17 residues. With V trimmed by 3 bases and J by 0 bases, 8 bases remained unmatched. In germline, CDR1 is DFQATT, CDR2 SNEGSKA (reference sequence).

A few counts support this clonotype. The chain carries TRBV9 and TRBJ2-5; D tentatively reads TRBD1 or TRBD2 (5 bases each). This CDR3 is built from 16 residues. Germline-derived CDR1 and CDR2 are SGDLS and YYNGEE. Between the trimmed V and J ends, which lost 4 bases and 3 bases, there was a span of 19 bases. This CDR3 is CASSSQSWDGEETQYF. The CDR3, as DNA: TGTGCCAGCAGCAGCCAGAGTTGGGACGGTGAAGAGACCCAGTACTTC.

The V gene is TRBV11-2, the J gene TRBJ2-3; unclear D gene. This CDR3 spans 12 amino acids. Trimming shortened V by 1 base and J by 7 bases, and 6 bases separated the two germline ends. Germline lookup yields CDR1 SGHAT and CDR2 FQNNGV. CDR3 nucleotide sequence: TGTGCCAGCAGCTTAGTCTCATATACGCAGTATTTT. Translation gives CASSLVSYTQYF.

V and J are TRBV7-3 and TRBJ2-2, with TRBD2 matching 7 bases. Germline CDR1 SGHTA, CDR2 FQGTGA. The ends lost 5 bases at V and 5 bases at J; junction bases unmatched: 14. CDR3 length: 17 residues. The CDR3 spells CASSAWAGEKGTGELFF. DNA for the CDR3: TGTGCCAGCAGCGCCTGGGCGGGAGAAAAAGGGACCGGGGAGCTGTTTTTT.

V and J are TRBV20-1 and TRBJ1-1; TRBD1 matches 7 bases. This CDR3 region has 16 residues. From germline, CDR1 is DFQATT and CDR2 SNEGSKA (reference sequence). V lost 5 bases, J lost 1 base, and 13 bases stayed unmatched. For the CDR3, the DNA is TGCAGTGCTCCGGACAGGTTATTCATATCGAACACTGAAGCTTTCTTT. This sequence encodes CSAPDRLFISNTEAFF.

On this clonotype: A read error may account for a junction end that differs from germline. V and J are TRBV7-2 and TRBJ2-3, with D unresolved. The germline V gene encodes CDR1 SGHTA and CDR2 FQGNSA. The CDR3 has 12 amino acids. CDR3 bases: TGTGCCAGCAGCCCGAGCACAAATACGCAGTATTTT. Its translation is CASSPSTNTQYF.

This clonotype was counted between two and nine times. CDR3 region: CASSWGTGLASYNEQFF. In DNA form, the CDR3 reads TGTGCCAGCAGCTGGGGGACCGGACTGGCCTCCTACAATGAGCAGTTCTTC. The chain has TRBV5-6 and TRBJ2-1; D is possibly TRBD1 or TRBD2 (5 bases each). V was shortened by 3 bases and J by 0 bases, with 16 bases between the two germline ends. The CDR3 spans 17 residues. Germline lookup yields CDR1 SGHDT and CDR2 YYEEEE.

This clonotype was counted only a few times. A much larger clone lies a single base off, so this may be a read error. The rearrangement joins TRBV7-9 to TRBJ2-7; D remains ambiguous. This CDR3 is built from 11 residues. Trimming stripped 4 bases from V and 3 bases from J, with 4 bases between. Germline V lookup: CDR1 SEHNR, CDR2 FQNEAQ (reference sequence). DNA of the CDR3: TGTGCCAGCAGCTGGAACTACGAGCAGTACTTC. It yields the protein CASSWNYEQYF.

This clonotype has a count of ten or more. This CDR3 is CAISEGRGFDTEAFF. In DNA, the CDR3 is TGTGCCATCAGTGAGGGCCGGGGGTTTGACACTGAAGCTTTCTTT. V and J are TRBV10-3 and TRBJ1-1; D possibly corresponds to TRBD1 (5 bases). V dropped 2 bases and J dropped 3 bases, with 13 bases sitting between them. CDR3 length: 15 residues. Germline assignment: CDR1 ENHRY and CDR2 SYGVKD.

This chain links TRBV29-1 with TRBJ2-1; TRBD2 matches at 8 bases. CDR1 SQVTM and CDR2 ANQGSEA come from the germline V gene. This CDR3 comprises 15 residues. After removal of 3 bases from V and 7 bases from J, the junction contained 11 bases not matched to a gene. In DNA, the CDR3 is TGCAGCGTTGATGCAAGACTAGCGAGCAAAAATGAGCAGTTCTTC. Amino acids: CSVDARLASKNEQFF.